The subject of this entry is one TCR beta chain. Authors' processing steps: Quality scores were absent from the junction-only immunoSEQ sequences, so filtering differed. The data were produced by immunoSEQ multiplex PCR, yet TCRdb's version contains in-frame clones alone and is incomplete. Clonal size and the V and J genes are those of that table, whereas D and trimming came from the DNA. The sample records some 1.5 million clones, around 97% being singletons. The CDR3 has 15 residues. V gave up 3 bases and J gave up 4 bases, with 13 bases separating them. CDR1 SGHDN and CDR2 FVKESK come from the germline V gene. The data were obtained in a study of shared clonotypes between healthy human individuals. Overall study context: Each donor's CD4 naive and CD4 memory cells filled three plates apiece, CD8 naive two, and CD8 memory one.

This TCR derives from a man aged 25-45 years in good health. The chain employs TRBV14 and TRBJ2-1; D possibly corresponds to TRBD1 (5 bases). Input material: naive CD4+ T cells sorted from blood. As for subset: CD45RA+ positively selected. The CDR3 nucleotides read TGTGCCAGCAGCCATCAGTGGGGCCAATACAATGAGCAGTTCTTC. Translation gives CASSHQWGQYNEQFF.